These T cell receptor beta chains were read from a single sample in a study of blood T cell repertoires in COVID-19. The method was immunoSEQ multiplex PCR; TCRdb's version includes in-frame clones alone and lacks a portion of them. The sample contains about 200,000 clones, roughly 90% of which appear only once. The sequenced sample was peripheral blood. The receptors come from a woman between 35 and 50 years old who had recovered from COVID-19. Both conserved end residues are part of each CDR3. The order of the fields is J gene, V gene, D gene, clone size, CDR3 DNA, CDR3 protein. A D gene is named only where the DNA matches it firmly. Clone sizes are given selectively: once, few, many, or a class where the clone is expanded.

TRBJ1-4 TRBV20-1 - - TGCAGTGCTAGTCAGGGTTCAGATGAAAAACTGTTTTTT CSASQGSDEKLFF
TRBJ2-3 TRBV27 TRBD1 - TGTGCCAGCAGTTTAACAGGGGGCAAGGGTACGCAGTATTTT CASSLTGGKGTQYF
TRBJ2-5 TRBV7-9 TRBD1 - TGTGCCAGCAGCATACAGGGGGCCGGAGAGACCCAGTACTTC CASSIQGAGETQYF
TRBJ1-2 TRBV5-6 TRBD1 once TGTGCCAGCAGCCCTCCGGGACAGGGGAATGGCTACACCTTC CASSPPGQGNGYTF
TRBJ1-3 TRBV5-1 - once TGCGCCAGCAGCTTGTCGAGCCAGGCTGGAAACACCATATATTTT CASSLSSQAGNTIYF
TRBJ2-4 TRBV19 - - TGTGCCAGTAGTGCCGGGAATGATGGAAACATTCAGTACTTC CASSAGNDGNIQYF
TRBJ1-3 TRBV14 - - TGTGCCAGCAGCCAAGATATGCGGTTCTCTGGAAACACCATATATTTT CASSQDMRFSGNTIYF
TRBJ1-1 TRBV2 - once TGTGCCAACCGGGGGGCGAGCTTGAACACTGAAGCTTTCTTT CANRGASLNTEAFF
TRBJ1-4 TRBV6-5 TRBD1 - TGTGCCGGCAGGGGGCTTAATGAAAAACTGTTTTTT CAGRGLNEKLFF
TRBJ2-7 TRBV6-5 - - TGTGCCAGCAGTTACGGCAGGGTCGATCTCTCCTACGAGCAGTACTTC CASSYGRVDLSYEQYF
TRBJ1-1 TRBV4-2 - - TGTGCCAGCAGCCAAGGGGGGCAGACAAACACTGAAGCTTTCTTT CASSQGGQTNTEAFF
TRBJ1-3 TRBV7-2 TRBD1 - TGTGCCAGTATGACAGGGTGGGGAAACACCATATATTTT CASMTGWGNTIYF
TRBJ1-1 TRBV19 - - TGTGCCAGTACGAGGAAGGGAGATCACATTGAAGCTTTCTTT CASTRKGDHIEAFF
TRBJ2-7 TRBV5-1 - - TGCGCCAGCAGCTTGGGAGCTATATCGAGCTCCTACGAGCAGTACTTC CASSLGAISSSYEQYF
TRBJ1-2 TRBV9 - - TGTGCCAGCAGCGTACAGGGGCTCTATGGCTACACCTTC CASSVQGLYGYTF
TRBJ2-5 TRBV2 TRBD2 - TGTGCCAGCAGTGAAGGGACTAGCGTTGCTCAAGAGACCCAGTACTTC CASSEGTSVAQETQYF
TRBJ2-1 TRBV5-1 TRBD2 once TGCGCCAGCAGCTTGGGCGGACAGGTTGGGACTAGCGGGAACCCGAGCTCCTACAATGAGCAGTTCTTC CASSLGGQVGTSGNPSSYNEQFF
TRBJ2-1 TRBV4-2 - - TGTGCCAGCAGCCAGAAGGCTCAAGGGGATAGCTCCTACAATGAGCAGTTCTTC CASSQKAQGDSSYNEQFF
TRBJ1-1 TRBV3-1/TRBV3-2 - - TGTGCCAGCAGCCTACAGGTGAACACTGAAGCTTTCTTT CASSLQVNTEAFF
TRBJ2-5 TRBV5-1 TRBD1 - TGCGCCAGCAGGTGGGACAGGGTTAAGGTGGAGACCCAGTACTTC CASRWDRVKVETQYF
TRBJ1-3 TRBV30 TRBD1 - TGTGCCTGGGGGACAGGGCTCTCTGGAAACACCATATATTTT CAWGTGLSGNTIYF
TRBJ2-3 TRBV9 TRBD2 - TGTGCCAGCAGCGTTAGCGGGAGCGGTTCAGATACGCAGTATTTT CASSVSGSGSDTQYF
TRBJ1-4 TRBV7-9 TRBD1 - TGTGCCAGCAGCCCGTCACAGGGGGCGGGTAATGAAAAACTGTTTTTT CASSPSQGAGNEKLFF
TRBJ2-3 TRBV5-1 - - TGCGCCAGCAGCTTGGATGGCATGAGCACAGATACGCAGTATTTT CASSLDGMSTDTQYF
TRBJ2-5 TRBV6-5 - - TGTGCCAGCAGCCCGATGGCGCGGGGAGGGACCCAGTACTTC CASSPMARGGTQYF
TRBJ2-3 TRBV19 TRBD2 - TGTGCCACCAAACTGGGACTAGCGGGAGGAGATACGCAGTATTTT CATKLGLAGGDTQYF
TRBJ2-3 TRBV2 TRBD2 - TGTGCCAGCAGTCGGGAGACTAGCGGGAGGGCCCTCGGCACAGATACGCAGTATTTT CASSRETSGRALGTDTQYF
TRBJ1-5 TRBV28 TRBD1 - TGTGCCAGCAGTTTAGCGGGGACAGGAGATAGCAATCAGCCCCAGCATTTT CASSLAGTGDSNQPQHF
TRBJ1-5 TRBV19 - - TGTGCCAGTAGTATAATCCGGGACAACAATCAGCCCCAGCATTTT CASSIIRDNNQPQHF
TRBJ2-4 TRBV11-2 TRBD1 - TGTGCCAGCAGCCCCAACAGGGGATTAGCCAAAAACATTCAGTACTTC CASSPNRGLAKNIQYF
TRBJ2-7 TRBV5-1 - - TGCGCCAGCAGCTTGCTCCAGCCCGGCAGGTACGAGCAGTACTTC CASSLLQPGRYEQYF
TRBJ2-7 TRBV14 - - TGTGCCAGCAGCCAAGGGCGTCTAGCTCCTACGGACGAGCAGTACTTC CASSQGRLAPTDEQYF
TRBJ2-2 TRBV15 - - TGTGCCACCAGCCTCGCTCCGGGACTCAACACCGGGGAGCTGTTTTTT CATSLAPGLNTGELFF